Listed below are T cell receptor beta chains from one sample, sequenced in a study of T-cell reconstitution after alpha-beta-depleted transplantation in children. TCRdb ran MiXCR on the PCR reads and lists one entry per CDR3 protein. The repertoire has a few hundred thousand distinct CDR3 sequences, approximately 30% of them found once; the top ten carry around 36%. Sequencing was performed on PBMCs, taken before TCRalphabeta/CD19-depleted stem cell transplant. These receptors were collected from a boy less than two years old with Wiskott-Aldrich syndrome, due to receive a stem cell transplant. The CDR3 runs from the conserved cysteine through the conserved F or W. Each record gives: clone size, V gene, J gene, D gene, CDR3 protein, CDR3 DNA. A D gene is named only where the DNA matches it firmly. Clone size is given for some rows only: seen once, a few or many times, or a class if the clone is expanded.

clone_size: many; v_call: TRBV6-5; j_call: TRBJ2-7; d_call: TRBD2; cdr3_aa: CASSSGGLGEQYF; cdr3_nt: TGTGCCAGCAGTTCGGGGGGATTAGGCGAGCAGTACTTC
clone_size: few; v_call: TRBV14; j_call: TRBJ2-5; d_call: NA; cdr3_aa: CASSQRFQETQYF; cdr3_nt: TGTGCCAGCAGCCAACGGTTCCAAGAGACCCAGTACTTC
clone_size: few; v_call: TRBV5-1; j_call: TRBJ2-1; d_call: NA; cdr3_aa: CASSTDYSYNEQFF; cdr3_nt: TGCGCCAGCAGTACGGACTACTCCTACAATGAGCAGTTCTTC
clone_size: many; v_call: TRBV25-1; j_call: TRBJ2-7; d_call: NA; cdr3_aa: CASSGLYEQYF; cdr3_nt: TGCGCCAGCAGCGGACTCTACGAGCAGTACTTC
clone_size: NA; v_call: TRBV12-3/TRBV12-4; j_call: TRBJ1-4; d_call: NA; cdr3_aa: CASSLIGSPNEKLFF; cdr3_nt: TGTGCCAGCAGTTTAATCGGGAGCCCTAATGAAAAACTGTTTTTT
clone_size: NA; v_call: TRBV5-1; j_call: TRBJ2-7; d_call: TRBD1; cdr3_aa: CASTGQGLGYEQYF; cdr3_nt: TGCGCCAGCACGGGACAGGGGCTAGGCTACGAGCAGTACTTC
clone_size: NA; v_call: TRBV6-1; j_call: TRBJ1-5; d_call: TRBD1; cdr3_aa: CASSPRTGRYSNQPQHF; cdr3_nt: TGTGCCAGCAGCCCTAGGACAGGGAGGTATAGCAATCAGCCCCAGCATTTT
clone_size: few; v_call: TRBV5-1; j_call: TRBJ1-1; d_call: TRBD1; cdr3_aa: CASSVPGQGGTEAFF; cdr3_nt: TGCGCCAGCAGCGTTCCGGGACAGGGGGGCACTGAAGCTTTCTTT
clone_size: few; v_call: TRBV6-1; j_call: TRBJ2-5; d_call: TRBD2; cdr3_aa: CASSEVISGRGETQYF; cdr3_nt: TGTGCCAGCAGTGAAGTGATTAGCGGGAGAGGAGAGACCCAGTACTTC
clone_size: few; v_call: TRBV5-1; j_call: TRBJ2-5; d_call: NA; cdr3_aa: CASSPTVEGETQYF; cdr3_nt: TGCGCCAGCTCACCAACGGTGGAGGGAGAGACCCAGTACTTC
clone_size: few; v_call: TRBV5-1; j_call: TRBJ2-3; d_call: NA; cdr3_aa: CASSLAGPRTSGGTQYF; cdr3_nt: TGCGCCAGCAGCTTGGCAGGGCCACGAACTTCTGGCGGTACGCAGTATTTT
clone_size: few; v_call: TRBV20-1; j_call: TRBJ2-4; d_call: NA; cdr3_aa: CSVPRPGGAKNIQYF; cdr3_nt: TGCAGTGTCCCGAGGCCCGGGGGAGCCAAAAACATTCAGTACTTC
clone_size: NA; v_call: TRBV20-1; j_call: TRBJ1-1; d_call: NA; cdr3_aa: CSAHMGGMNTEAFF; cdr3_nt: TGCAGTGCTCATATGGGGGGGATGAACACTGAAGCTTTCTTT
clone_size: few; v_call: TRBV11-1; j_call: TRBJ2-3; d_call: NA; cdr3_aa: CASSFLADLGPTRTDTQYF; cdr3_nt: TGTGCCAGCAGCTTTTTGGCCGATCTAGGACCCACTCGCACAGATACGCAGTATTTT
clone_size: NA; v_call: TRBV5-1; j_call: TRBJ2-5; d_call: NA; cdr3_aa: CASSLISNEETQYF; cdr3_nt: TGCGCCAGCAGCTTGATTTCGAACGAAGAGACCCAGTACTTC
clone_size: NA; v_call: TRBV5-1; j_call: TRBJ2-7; d_call: NA; cdr3_aa: CASSWGAEVTYEQYF; cdr3_nt: TGCGCCAGCAGCTGGGGGGCAGAGGTCACCTACGAGCAGTACTTC
clone_size: NA; v_call: TRBV9; j_call: TRBJ1-4; d_call: NA; cdr3_aa: CASSVSQTERSSGEKLFF; cdr3_nt: TGTGCCAGCAGCGTATCACAGACAGAGAGGTCGTCCGGTGAAAAACTGTTTTTT
clone_size: NA; v_call: TRBV7-3; j_call: TRBJ2-1; d_call: NA; cdr3_aa: CSSSIRGSYNEQFF; cdr3_nt: TGTTCCAGCAGCATCCGGGGGTCCTACAATGAGCAGTTCTTC
clone_size: few; v_call: TRBV7-8; j_call: TRBJ2-5; d_call: NA; cdr3_aa: CASSPGPSQYF; cdr3_nt: TGTGCCAGCAGCCCGGGACCTTCCCAGTACTTC
clone_size: few; v_call: TRBV4-1; j_call: TRBJ2-7; d_call: NA; cdr3_aa: CASSPGGTATYEQYF; cdr3_nt: TGCGCCAGCAGCCCAGGGGGGACAGCGACCTACGAGCAGTACTTC
clone_size: few; v_call: TRBV12-3/TRBV12-4; j_call: TRBJ1-5; d_call: NA; cdr3_aa: CASTPSNLGSSNQPQHF; cdr3_nt: TGTGCCAGCACCCCCTCCAACCTGGGGAGTAGCAATCAGCCCCAGCATTTT
clone_size: few; v_call: TRBV29-1; j_call: TRBJ2-5; d_call: NA; cdr3_aa: CSVERIIQETQYF; cdr3_nt: TGCAGCGTTGAACGCATAATCCAAGAGACCCAGTACTTC
clone_size: NA; v_call: TRBV4-1; j_call: TRBJ2-7; d_call: TRBD1; cdr3_aa: CASSRSQGSLSYEQYF; cdr3_nt: TGCGCCAGCAGCCGATCACAGGGGTCTCTCTCCTACGAGCAGTACTTC
clone_size: few; v_call: TRBV20-1; j_call: TRBJ1-5; d_call: NA; cdr3_aa: CSARDNQGSNQPQHF; cdr3_nt: TGCAGTGCTAGAGATAACCAGGGGTCCAATCAGCCCCAGCATTTT
clone_size: NA; v_call: TRBV5-5; j_call: TRBJ2-3; d_call: TRBD2; cdr3_aa: CASSSLAGGGDTQYF; cdr3_nt: TGTGCCAGCAGCTCCTTAGCGGGAGGGGGAGATACGCAGTATTTT
clone_size: NA; v_call: TRBV7-6; j_call: TRBJ2-3; d_call: TRBD2; cdr3_aa: CASSVLAGGPDTQYF; cdr3_nt: TGTGCCAGCAGCGTACTAGCGGGAGGTCCAGATACGCAGTATTTT
clone_size: few; v_call: TRBV5-4; j_call: TRBJ2-7; d_call: TRBD2; cdr3_aa: CASSLLAGGTEQYF; cdr3_nt: TGTGCCAGCAGCTTGCTAGCGGGAGGAACCGAGCAGTACTTC
clone_size: NA; v_call: TRBV6-1; j_call: TRBJ2-1; d_call: TRBD2; cdr3_aa: CASTSGRYNEQFF; cdr3_nt: TGTGCCAGCACTAGCGGGAGGTACAATGAGCAGTTCTTC
clone_size: NA; v_call: TRBV24-1; j_call: TRBJ2-2; d_call: TRBD1; cdr3_aa: CATSEGQGVPGELFF; cdr3_nt: TGTGCCACCAGTGAGGGACAGGGAGTCCCCGGGGAGCTGTTTTTT
clone_size: NA; v_call: TRBV12-3/TRBV12-4; j_call: TRBJ2-5; d_call: TRBD1; cdr3_aa: CASRTTGERGETQYF; cdr3_nt: TGTGCCAGCAGGACGACAGGGGAGAGGGGAGAGACCCAGTACTTC
clone_size: few; v_call: TRBV4-2; j_call: TRBJ2-1; d_call: NA; cdr3_aa: CASSPDLYNEQFF; cdr3_nt: TGTGCCAGCAGCCCGGACCTATACAATGAGCAGTTCTTC